This passage covers 10 T cell receptor beta chains from one sample sequenced in a study of Graves' ophthalmopathy and Graves' hyperthyroidism. Amplifying from RNA transcripts, the study obtained TCR beta CDR3 regions. The first-round RT-PCR employed HTBI primers together with the Qiagen OneStep RT-PCR kit. A multiplex PCR was then performed as the second round. TCRdb analysed the multiplex PCR reads with MiXCR anew, one entry per CDR3 protein. This table holds a few hundred thousand distinct CDR3 sequences, 35% to 40% found once. Sequenced material: peripheral blood or thyroid tissue (not recorded which). These receptors all come from an adult man with Graves' hyperthyroidism.

In its sample, this clonotype was seen many times. The V gene is TRBV29-1, the J gene TRBJ1-2; TRBD1 is a possible D gene (6 bases). The germline V gene has CDR1 SQVTM and CDR2 ANQGSEA. The germline V and J ends were trimmed by 0 bases and 4 bases, with 6 bases remaining between them. The CDR3 contains 12 residues. CDR3 DNA sequence: TGCAGCGTTGAAGAGGACAGCTATGGCTACACCTTC. Its protein product is CSVEEDSYGYTF.

The chain uses TRBV20-1 and TRBJ2-3, with 8 nucleotides matching TRBD2. CDR3 length: 18 amino acids. V was clipped by 0 bases and J by 5 bases; unmatched bases: 16. The germline V gene encodes CDR1 DFQATT and CDR2 SNEGSKA (reference sequence). Here the CDR3 DNA reads TGCAGTGCTAGAGATCCTCGGGGCTTCGGACTAGCTGGAGATACGCAGTATTTT. Protein product: CSARDPRGFGLAGDTQYF.

This clonotype was seen at least ten times. The gene calls are TRBV12-3 or TRBV12-4 and TRBJ2-7; D is undetermined. Trimming stripped 4 bases from V and 2 bases from J, with 15 bases between. The CDR3 contains 15 residues. CDR3 nucleotides: TGTGCCAGCAGTTCCCACGGCAGAGGCCCCTACGAGCAGTACTTC. Translated: CASSSHGRGPYEQYF.

Many counts were recorded for this clonotype. The rearrangement uses TRBV7-9 and TRBJ2-7; possible D gene TRBD2, 6 bases. The CDR3 has 14 residues. Germline values: CDR1 SEHNR, CDR2 FQNEAQ (reference sequence). Trimming stripped 5 bases from V and 2 bases from J, with 13 bases between. DNA of the CDR3: TGTGCCAGCAGCCCCGGGACTCTAACCTACGAGCAGTACTTC. It encodes CASSPGTLTYEQYF.

As regards this clonotype: The junction departs from the called germline gene at one end, perhaps through a read error. The V and J genes are TRBV19 and TRBJ1-2; tentatively, D is TRBD1 (5 bases). This CDR3 has 15 amino acids. Germline CDR1 reads LNHDA; CDR2 reads SQIVND (reference sequence). CDR3 in amino acids: CASSPRDWGDYGCTF. The CDR3, as DNA: TGTGCCAGTAGCCCACGGGACTGGGGAGACTATGGCTGCACCTTC.

Note on this clonotype: A single base separates this from a much larger clone, so it may be a read error. This sequence joins TRBV10-3 and TRBJ2-5; 7 positions match TRBD2. Germline assignment: CDR1 ENHRY and CDR2 SYGVKD. The CDR3 runs 15 residues. V trimming: 10 bases; J trimming: 7 bases; junction bases outside the gene matches: 18. The CDR3 loop reads CASSPHRDYKGTQYF. CDR3 DNA: TGTGCCAGCAGCCCACACCGGGACTACAAAGGGACCCAGTACTTC.

On this clonotype itself: One junction end does not reproduce the germline sequence, and a read error may be involved. This rearrangement joins TRBV19 to TRBJ1-5, with D uncertain. The germline V gene has CDR1 LNHDA and CDR2 SQIVND (reference sequence). CDR3 size: 14 residues. The CDR3 region is CPSSDYDSNQPQHF. CDR3 nucleotide sequence: TGTCCCAGTAGCGATTATGACAGCAATCAGCCCCAGCATTTT.

This clonotype has a count of ten or more. The chain joins TRBV20-1 to TRBJ1-1; 8 nucleotides align to TRBD1. The CDR3 spans 16 residues. Unmatched junction bases numbered 13, after V lost 3 bases and J lost 4 bases. CDR1 is DFQATT, CDR2 SNEGSKA, per germline (reference sequence). Here the CDR3 reads CSASDPTGDGFTEAFF. Here the CDR3 DNA reads TGCAGTGCTAGCGATCCGACAGGGGACGGGTTCACTGAAGCTTTCTTT.

This clonotype is deemed medium-sized. J is TRBJ2-5 and V is TRBV15; the D is unclear. V dropped 3 bases and J dropped 4 bases, with 6 bases sitting between them. Germline lookup yields CDR1 LNHNV and CDR2 YYDKDF (reference sequence). This CDR3 region has 12 residues. The CDR3 DNA follows: TGTGCCACCAGCAGGGGTGGAGAGACCCAGTACTTC. Its protein is CATSRGGETQYF.

This clonotype showed up just a few times. The V call is TRBV2, the J call TRBJ1-5; possibly TRBD1 for D (5 bases). Germline CDR1 is SNHLY and CDR2 is FYNNEI. The CDR3 spans 13 residues. With 8 bases removed from V and 7 bases from J, the gap between germline ends came to 15 bases. CDR3 residues: CASQSGVGQPQHF. The CDR3, as DNA: TGTGCCAGCCAGTCGGGGGTGGGACAGCCCCAGCATTTT.